Listed here are 25 T cell receptor beta chains from one sample, sequenced in a study of blood T cell repertoires in COVID-19. Assay: immunoSEQ multiplex PCR; the TCRdb copy retains only in-frame clones and omits some. The sample includes about 280,000 clones, 70% to 90% seen only once; the top ten take roughly 9.6%. The specimen sequenced was peripheral blood. These TCRs come from a woman aged 65 to 85 with acute or convalescent COVID-19.

This chain uses TRBV3-1 (or the pseudogene TRBV3-2) with TRBJ1-4; D is unresolved. Germline values: CDR1 LGHDT, CDR2 YNNKEL (reference sequence). Trimming cost V 4 bases and J 3 bases, with 15 bases left between them. The CDR3 spans 16 residues. Here the CDR3 DNA reads TGTGCCAGCAGCCCCCAAAGTGCGGCGGCTAATGAAAAACTGTTTTTT. Translation gives CASSPQSAAANEKLFF.

The DNA of the CDR3 is TGTGCCAGCAGCTTCCCTACTAGCGGGGAATCCTTCCACAATGAGCAGTTCTTC. It encodes CASSFPTSGESFHNEQFF. The chain joins TRBV7-9 to TRBJ2-1, with 10 bases matching TRBD2. V gave up 3 bases and J gave up 5 bases; unmatched junction bases: 13. The CDR3 has 18 amino acids. Germline values: CDR1 SEHNR, CDR2 FQNEAQ (reference sequence).

The chain couples TRBV2 to TRBJ1-1, with 12 positions matching TRBD1. Germline CDR1 reads SNHLY; CDR2 reads FYNNEI. V shed 6 bases and J 12 bases; nucleotides not matched to a gene: 11. The length of the CDR3 is 14 residues. This CDR3 is CASREEGQGAGSFF. CDR3 DNA: TGTGCCAGCAGGGAGGAGGGACAGGGGGCGGGGTCTTTCTTT.

This sequence joins TRBV12-3 or TRBV12-4 and TRBJ1-1, with no clear D. Trimming took off 5 bases at V and 0 bases at J, with 7 bases between the two ends. This CDR3 has 13 residues. In DNA form, the CDR3 reads TGTGCCAGCAGTATTCTTATGAACACTGAAGCTTTCTTT. This gives the protein CASSILMNTEAFF.

CDR3 nucleotides: TGTGCCAGCAGCTTGGAACAGGGGGCCTACAATGAGCAGTTCTTC. Residues: CASSLEQGAYNEQFF. The J gene is TRBJ2-1, the V gene TRBV5-5; 8 bases agree with TRBD1. The CDR3 covers 15 residues. The V segment lost 0 bases and the J segment 2 bases; nucleotides outside the gene matches: 1. Looked up from germline, CDR1 is SGHKS and CDR2 is YYEKEE (reference sequence). The full variable domain, in which reference TRBV5-5 and TRBJ2-1 provide the parts outside the CDR3, is DAGVTQSPTHLIKTRGQQVTLRCSPISGHKSVSWYQQVLGQGPQFIFQYYEKEERGRGNFPDRFSARQFPNYSSELNVNALLLGDSALYLCASSLEQGAYNEQFFGPGTRLTVL.

The V call is TRBV7-9, the J call TRBJ2-5, with 7 nucleotides matching TRBD1. The CDR3 is 12 amino acids. Germline lookup yields CDR1 SEHNR and CDR2 FQNEAQ (reference sequence). V shed 2 bases and J 9 bases; nucleotides not matched to a gene: 3. The CDR3, as DNA: TGTGCCAGCAGCTTATTTCAGGGGGCCCAGTACTTC. Its protein is CASSLFQGAQYF. Full variable domain (rest looked up from reference TRBV7-9 and TRBJ2-5): DTGVSQNPRHKITKRGQNVTFRCDPISEHNRLYWYRQTLGQGPEFLTYFQNEAQLEKSRLLSDRFSAERPKGSFSTLEIQRTEQGDSAMYLCASSLFQGAQYFGPGTRLLVL.

The chain links TRBV3-1 (or the pseudogene TRBV3-2) to TRBJ2-3; TRBD2 matches at 7 bases. The V gene end was trimmed by 3 bases and the J gene end by 6 bases; junction bases not matched to a gene: 12. The CDR3 length is 16 residues. The V gene's germline CDR1 is LGHDT and CDR2 YNNKEL (reference sequence). In DNA, the CDR3 is TGTGCCAGCAGCCAGAGGGGCGGGGGAATCCGGGATACGCAGTATTTT. Its protein is CASSQRGGGIRDTQYF.

The rearrangement joins TRBV30 to TRBJ2-1; TRBD1 matches 8 bases. Germline V lookup: CDR1 GTSNPN, CDR2 SVGIG (reference sequence). This CDR3 contains 15 residues. Trimming removed 0 bases from V and 7 bases from J; junction bases left unmatched: 8. CDR3 bases: TGTGCCTGGAGTGTAGGGCAGGGGGCGCGTAATGAGCAGTTCTTC. As protein: CAWSVGQGARNEQFF.

The CDR3: CASSPQGLNTEAFF. The CDR3 DNA reads as TGCGCCAGCAGCCCCCAGGGGCTCAACACTGAAGCTTTCTTT. This chain connects TRBV5-1 to TRBJ1-1; D is perhaps TRBD1 (6 bases). The germline gives CDR1 SGHRS, CDR2 YFSETQ. The CDR3 is 14 residues long. Trimming stripped 4 bases from V and 2 bases from J, with 12 bases between.

V is TRBV2 and J is TRBJ1-1; D remains unclear. Germline CDR1 SNHLY, CDR2 FYNNEI. The CDR3 consists of 11 residues. Trimming removed 7 bases from V and 7 bases from J, with 10 bases in between. The CDR3 DNA reads TGTGCCAGCACCCCGAGCCGTGAAGCTTTCTTT. It yields the protein CASTPSREAFF.

The chain joins TRBV5-1 to TRBJ1-1, with D possibly being TRBD1 (5 bases). The CDR3 has 15 residues. Germline V gene lookup returns CDR1 SGHRS and CDR2 YFSETQ. V was clipped by 2 bases and J by 4 bases, with 15 bases between them. CDR3 coding DNA: TGCGCCAGCAGCTTCAGAACGGGGGAGGGCACTGAAGCTTTCTTT. As protein: CASSFRTGEGTEAFF.

The J gene is TRBJ1-1, the V gene TRBV6-5; D is unclear. Trimming stripped 5 bases from V and 0 bases from J, with 4 bases between. Germline loops: CDR1 MNHEY, CDR2 SVGAGI. The length of the CDR3 is 12 residues. CDR3 amino acids: CASSQVNTEAFF. For the CDR3, the DNA is TGTGCCAGCAGTCAGGTGAACACTGAAGCTTTCTTT.

The chain couples TRBV3-1 (or the pseudogene TRBV3-2) to TRBJ2-7; no firm D call. With 6 bases removed from V and 7 bases from J, the gap between germline ends came to 13 bases. The germline V gene encodes CDR1 LGHDT and CDR2 YNNKEL (reference sequence). This CDR3 comprises 12 residues. The CDR3 DNA follows: TGTGCCAGCAGTCTAGGAGCCGGGGAGCAGTACTTC. It translates to CASSLGAGEQYF.

The chain links TRBV5-1 to TRBJ1-3, with D maybe TRBD1 (5 bases). The CDR3 has 14 amino acids. Trimming left V 4 bases short and J 0 bases short, with 8 bases between. Germline CDR1 is SGHRS and CDR2 is YFSETQ. CDR3 sequence (DNA): TGCGCCAGCAGCCCAGGGCACTCTGGAAACACCATATATTTT. Amino acids: CASSPGHSGNTIYF.

The J gene is TRBJ2-3, the V gene TRBV6-5, with D hard to call. The CDR3 is made up of 14 amino acids. CDR1 and CDR2 from the germline V gene are MNHEY and SVGAGI. Trimming took 7 bases from V and 2 from J, leaving 13 bases between them. The CDR3 loop reads CASTVDSSTDTQYF. CDR3 DNA sequence: TGTGCCAGCACCGTCGACTCTTCCACAGATACGCAGTATTTT.

J is TRBJ1-1 and V is TRBV2; D is possibly TRBD1 (6 bases). V was trimmed by 6 bases and J by 7 bases, leaving 9 bases between them. The germline V gene has CDR1 SNHLY and CDR2 FYNNEI. The CDR3 has 11 residues. In DNA form, the CDR3 reads TGTGCCAGCAGGGACAGAGGTGAAGCTTTCTTT. Protein product: CASRDRGEAFF.

The chain recombines TRBV19 with TRBJ1-1, with TRBD1 matching over 9 bases. The germline V gene encodes CDR1 LNHDA and CDR2 SQIVND (reference sequence). V was pared by 6 bases and J by 5 bases, with 13 bases of the junction left unmatched. The CDR3 contains 16 residues. Written as DNA, the CDR3 is TGTGCCAGTAGACAACCTAACACAGGGGGCCGGACTGAAGCTTTCTTT. Amino acids: CASRQPNTGGRTEAFF.

The CDR3 loop is CASSSRGRGYGYTF. The CDR3 DNA follows: TGTGCCAGCAGCTCCAGGGGGCGAGGCTATGGCTACACCTTC. V usage is TRBV13 and J usage is TRBJ1-2; 8 positions match TRBD1. Trimming at V came to 4 bases and at J to 4 bases, leaving 5 bases not matched to a gene. This CDR3 is 14 amino acids long. CDR1 and CDR2 (germline): PRHDT, FYEKMQ (reference sequence).

This rearrangement joins TRBV2 to TRBJ2-2; tentative D call: TRBD2 (6 bases). CDR1 and CDR2 (germline): SNHLY, FYNNEI. The CDR3 has 14 amino acids. V was shortened by 6 bases and J by 8 bases, with 16 bases between the two germline ends. Written as DNA, the CDR3 is TGTGCCAGCAGCCTAACCCCCCGGGGGGGGGAGCTGTTTTTT. It codes for CASSLTPRGGELFF.

This clone was observed once. Other DNA sequences in this specimen translate into the identical CDR3. This chain connects TRBV5-1 to TRBJ2-7; weak D call: TRBD2 (5 bases). There are 14 residues in the CDR3. V shed 3 bases and J shed 0 bases, with 10 bases lying between them. CDR1 and CDR2 (germline): SGHRS, YFSETQ. CDR3 region: CASSSRGPSYEQYF. As DNA, the CDR3 is TGCGCCAGCAGCTCCCGGGGTCCCTCCTACGAGCAGTACTTC.

The chain employs TRBV10-3 and TRBJ1-1; D is uncertain. The CDR3 extends over 12 amino acids. CDR1 is ENHRY, CDR2 SYGVKD, per germline. V shed 0 bases and J shed 12 bases, with 11 bases lying between them. The CDR3 DNA reads as TGTGCCATCAGTGAGTCGAGTGGGAGAACTTTCTTT. This translates into CAISESSGRTFF.

In regard to this clone: One end of the junction does not line up with germline, which may come from a read error. The V call is TRBV7-7, the J call TRBJ2-2, with 12 bases matching TRBD2. CDR1 and CDR2 (germline): SSHAT, FNYEAQ (reference sequence). The CDR3 runs 18 residues. Here the CDR3 reads CASSQRLAGATSTGELFF. CDR3 bases: TGTGCTAGCAGCCAAAGACTAGCGGGGGCCACGAGCACCGGGGAGCTGTTTTTT.

This sequence joins TRBV19 and TRBJ1-1; D is unresolved. CDR1 and CDR2 (germline): LNHDA, SQIVND (reference sequence). The CDR3 sequence is 13 residues long. Trimming took off 1 base at V and 7 bases at J, with 10 bases between the two ends. The CDR3 DNA follows: TGTGCCAGTAGTATAGTTAATGTCGGTGAAGCTTTCTTT. It specifies CASSIVNVGEAFF.

The J gene is TRBJ2-7, the V gene TRBV7-9, with D possibly matching TRBD2 (6 bases). The CDR3 is 15 residues long. CDR1 and CDR2 from the germline V gene are SEHNR and FQNEAQ (reference sequence). Between the trimmed V and J ends, which lost 1 base and 5 bases, there was a span of 15 bases. In DNA, the CDR3 is TGTGCCAGCAGCTTAGAGGTTGTAGGGAGGCACGAGCAGTACTTC. It yields the protein CASSLEVVGRHEQYF.

This chain connects TRBV7-9 to TRBJ1-2, with D possibly TRBD1 on 6 matching bases. V was pared by 3 bases and J by 6 bases, with 20 bases between. Germline V CDR1 and CDR2: SEHNR, FQNEAQ (reference sequence). This CDR3 is built from 16 residues. CDR3 protein: CASSFSQGKKQDGYTF. CDR3 in DNA: TGTGCCAGCAGCTTCTCACAGGGCAAGAAACAGGATGGCTACACCTTC.